Listed here is a single T cell receptor (beta chain). Its antigen is still unknown. The data were obtained in a study of T cells in localized non-small cell lung cancer. Assay used: immunoSEQ multiplex PCR; TCRdb lists only in-frame clones, some missing. The data show 75,000 to 80,000 clones, with more than 70% seen just once and more than 9% held by the top ten. The V end was cut by 8 bases, the J end by 5 bases, with 18 bases between. In germline, CDR1 is ENHRY, CDR2 SYGVKD. The CDR3 runs to 14 residues. Study-wide results and caveats: Greater blood T cell density accompanied longer overall survival.

The receptor comes from a female donor older than 55 with stage I lung adenocarcinoma. V gene TRBV10-3 combines with J gene TRBJ2-5; D is perhaps TRBD2 (6 bases). The input for sequencing was peripheral blood, taken before any cancer treatment. The CDR3 nucleotides read TGTGCCATCCGCGGGGCAGGGAATTCGGAGACCCAGTACTTC. This translates into CAIRGAGNSETQYF.